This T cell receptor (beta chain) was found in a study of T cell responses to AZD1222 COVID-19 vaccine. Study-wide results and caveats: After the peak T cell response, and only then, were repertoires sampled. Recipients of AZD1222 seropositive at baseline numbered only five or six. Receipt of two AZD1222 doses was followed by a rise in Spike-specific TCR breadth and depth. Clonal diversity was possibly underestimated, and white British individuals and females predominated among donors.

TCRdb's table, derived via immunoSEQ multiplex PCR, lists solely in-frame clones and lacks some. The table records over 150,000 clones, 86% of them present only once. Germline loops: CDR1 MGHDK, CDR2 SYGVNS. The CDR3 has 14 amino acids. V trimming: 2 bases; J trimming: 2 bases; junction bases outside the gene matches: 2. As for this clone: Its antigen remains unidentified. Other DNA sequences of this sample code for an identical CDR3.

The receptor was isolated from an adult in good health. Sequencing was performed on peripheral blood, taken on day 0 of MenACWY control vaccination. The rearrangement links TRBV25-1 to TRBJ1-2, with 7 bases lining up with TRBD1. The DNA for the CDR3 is TGTGCCAGCAGTGAAACAGGGGCCAACTATGGCTACACCTTC. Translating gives CASSETGANYGYTF.